These T cell receptor beta chains were read from a single sample in a study of cytomegalovirus exposure and HLA in healthy donors. Libraries were prepared by immunoSEQ multiplex PCR; TCRdb keeps only in-frame clonotypes and omits some of them. The repertoire has 260,000 or so clones, roughly 88% of them found once; the top ten carry about 0.86%. Sample: PBMCs. Every receptor here comes from a young woman in good health and CMV-seronegative. The CDR3 runs from the conserved cysteine through the conserved F or W. D genes are given only for firm matches. The size entry is marked missing in some rows and otherwise reads once, few, many or a size class.

d_call j_call clone_size v_call cdr3_nt cdr3_aa
- TRBJ1-6 once TRBV9 TGTGCCAGCAGCGTAGAAGGGGCTTCACCCCTCCACTTT CASSVEGASPLHF
- TRBJ2-7 - TRBV5-1 TGCGCCAGCAGCTTGGATAGCGTCCACTCCTACGAGCAGTACTTC CASSLDSVHSYEQYF
- TRBJ1-2 - TRBV28 TGTGCCAGCAGCCCCGGGACACCCTATGGCTACACCTTC CASSPGTPYGYTF
TRBD2 TRBJ2-1 many TRBV6-1 TGTGCCAGCAGTGAAATTGGGGAGGGGTGGGATGAGCAGTTCTTC CASSEIGEGWDEQFF
- TRBJ2-7 - TRBV7-2 TGTGCCAGCAGCTTAGCGGGTAGCGGTACCTACGAGCAGTACTTC CASSLAGSGTYEQYF
- TRBJ2-7 - TRBV4-1 TGCGCCAGCAGCTTAGGGGCCGGTGCCGGCGAGCAGTACTTC CASSLGAGAGEQYF
TRBD1 TRBJ2-1 - TRBV5-1 TGCGCCAGCCAAACAGGGGGAGCCGACAATGAGCAGTTCTTC CASQTGGADNEQFF
TRBD2 TRBJ2-1 - TRBV27 TGTGCCAGCAGCCCTAGCGGGAGCTCCTACAATGAGCAGTTCTTC CASSPSGSSYNEQFF
TRBD1 TRBJ1-1 - TRBV2 TGTGCCAGCAGGAGGACAGGGGCGAACACTGAAGCTTTCTTT CASRRTGANTEAFF
- TRBJ1-3 - TRBV5-1 TGCGCCAGCAGCTTGGGTGCGACAGGAAACACCATATATTTT CASSLGATGNTIYF
TRBD1 TRBJ2-7 - TRBV6-5 TGTGCCAGCACCTCGAGGTCGGACAGGGGCTACGAGCAGTACTTC CASTSRSDRGYEQYF
- TRBJ2-7 - TRBV5-4 TGTGCCAGCAGCTCGGACAATTACGAGCAGTACTTC CASSSDNYEQYF
TRBD2 TRBJ2-7 - TRBV9 TGTGCCAGCAGCCCGTCAATTAAGCGGGGGAGCTCCTACGAGCAGTACTTC CASSPSIKRGSSYEQYF
- TRBJ1-2 - TRBV19 TGTGCCAGTAGTATAGTAGCCCCCCCGACCCGAATGAATGGCTACACCTTC CASSIVAPPTRMNGYTF
TRBD1 TRBJ1-5 few TRBV28 TGTGCCAGCACCTACCCGGACAGGGTAAAGTCGATAGATCAGCCCCAGCATTTT CASTYPDRVKSIDQPQHF
- TRBJ2-5 - TRBV10-3 TGTGCCACGCAGGGGGGAGGAGAGACCCAGTACTTC CATQGGGETQYF
TRBD2 TRBJ2-3 - TRBV9 TGTGCCAGCAGCACCACTAGCGGGGGACGAAGTGATACGCAGTATTTT CASSTTSGGRSDTQYF
TRBD1 TRBJ1-5 - TRBV7-8 TGTGCCAGCAGCTTAACGACAGGGGGCTATCAGCCCCAGCATTTT CASSLTTGGYQPQHF
- TRBJ2-3 - TRBV7-2 TGTGCCAGCAGCCCGATAGGGGGAGGCACAGATACGCAGTATTTT CASSPIGGGTDTQYF
- TRBJ2-7 - TRBV19 TGTGCCAGTAGCAGGAAGAGCTCCTACGAGCAGTACTTC CASSRKSSYEQYF
- TRBJ2-3 - TRBV9 TGTGCCAGCAGCGTAGTCGCGGGAAGCACAGATACGCAGTATTTT CASSVVAGSTDTQYF
- TRBJ2-1 - TRBV4-3 TGCGCCAGCAGCCAAGATTTCGGGGGGCACCACAATGAGCAGTTCTTC CASSQDFGGHHNEQFF
- TRBJ2-1 once TRBV30 TGTGCCTGGAGTTGGGAGAATGAGCAGTTCTTC CAWSWENEQFF
- TRBJ2-1 - TRBV19 TGTGCCAGTAGTATAGTAACGGGCTCCTACAATGAGCAGTTCTTC CASSIVTGSYNEQFF
TRBD1 TRBJ1-5 - TRBV27 TGTGCCAGCATTCAGGACAGGGAACGGCATCAGCCCCAGCATTTT CASIQDRERHQPQHF
- TRBJ1-5 - TRBV2 TGTGCCAGCAGTGAAGAGTCCAGGGGTAATCAGCCCCAGCATTTT CASSEESRGNQPQHF
- TRBJ2-7 once TRBV6-5 TGTGCCAGCAGCCTGGGGGGCTACGAGCAGTACTTC CASSLGGYEQYF
TRBD2 TRBJ2-1 - TRBV18 TGTGCCAGCTCACCATTCAGCGGGAGATCCGATGAGCAGTTCTTC CASSPFSGRSDEQFF
- TRBJ2-7 - TRBV18 TGTGCCAGCTCACCGGACAGCAGGACCTACGAGCAGTACTTC CASSPDSRTYEQYF
TRBD1 TRBJ2-2 - TRBV2 TGTGCCAGCAGAGGACAGGGGACCGGGGAGCTGTTTTTT CASRGQGTGELFF
- TRBJ2-7 - TRBV6-5 TGTGCCAGCAGTTACTCGAAAGGGGGGGCGCGGGGCGAGCAGTACTTC CASSYSKGGARGEQYF
TRBD1 TRBJ1-1 - TRBV6-1 TGTGCCAGCACAGGGACAGAGAACACTGAAGCTTTCTTT CASTGTENTEAFF
TRBD1 TRBJ2-2 many TRBV28 TGTGCCAGCAGTACGGGACAGGGGCACACCGGGGAGCTGTTTTTT CASSTGQGHTGELFF
TRBD2 TRBJ2-3 once TRBV19 TGTGCCAGCCACTCCACTAGCGGGAGCACAGATACGCAGTATTTT CASHSTSGSTDTQYF
- TRBJ2-7 - TRBV20-1 TGCAGTGCTCGCAGTAACGAGCAGTACTTC CSARSNEQYF
- TRBJ2-1 - TRBV11-2 TGTGCCAGCAGCTTAGTCCGGGCGGGCCAATACTACAATGAGCAGTTCTTC CASSLVRAGQYYNEQFF
- TRBJ1-2 - TRBV28 TGTGCCAGCAGTTACCCCGGCTATGGCTACACCTTC CASSYPGYGYTF
TRBD2 TRBJ2-7 - TRBV5-1 TGCGCCAGCACCTGGGGGGGTTTCTCCTACGAGCAGTACTTC CASTWGGFSYEQYF
- TRBJ2-7 - TRBV11-2 TGTGCCAGCAGGGGGGGGCCCTACGAGCAGTACTTC CASRGGPYEQYF
TRBD1 TRBJ2-1 - TRBV27 TGTGCCAGCAGTTGGGGGACAGCTTACAATGAGCAGTTCTTC CASSWGTAYNEQFF
- TRBJ2-1 - TRBV4-1 TGCGCCAGCAGCCAAGATAGGACAGCGTCCCAGTTCTTC CASSQDRTASQFF
- TRBJ2-1 - TRBV15 TGTGCCACCAGCAGAGTTGGGCTAGAGCAGTTCTTC CATSRVGLEQFF
- TRBJ1-1 - TRBV5-1 TGCGCCAGCAGCTTGGACCGGGGAGACACTGAAGCTTTCTTT CASSLDRGDTEAFF
- TRBJ2-3 - TRBV12-5 TGTGCTAGTGGTTCGGGTTCTTCCCGCACAGATACGCAGTATTTT CASGSGSSRTDTQYF
- TRBJ2-5 few TRBV28 TGTGCCAGCAGCCGATCGGGGACCCAGTACTTC CASSRSGTQYF